These T cell receptor beta chains were read from a single sample in a study of T cell changes during pregnancy in multiple sclerosis. Only in-frame clones appear in the TCRdb table, and some are missing; sequencing was by immunoSEQ multiplex PCR. The sample carries 39,000 or so clones, 85% to 95% recorded once. Sequenced here: CD8+ T cells from peripheral blood mononuclear cells, sampled in the third trimester of pregnancy. Source of these receptors: a female donor with multiple sclerosis, enrolled in a pregnancy study. CDR3s include the opening cysteine and the closing phenylalanine or tryptophan. A D gene is named only where the DNA matches it firmly. For some rows the clone size is stated as once, few or many, or as a class when expanded; others skip it.

J gene: TRBJ2-1; clone size: .; D gene: TRBD2; V gene: TRBV4-1; CDR3 protein: CASSHPKGTSGPSYNEQFF; CDR3 DNA: TGCGCCAGCAGCCACCCCAAGGGGACTAGCGGGCCCTCCTACAATGAGCAGTTCTTC
J gene: TRBJ2-7; clone size: .; D gene: .; V gene: TRBV6-6; CDR3 protein: CASSPGGTYEQYF; CDR3 DNA: TGTGCCAGCAGCCCCGGGGGAACCTACGAGCAGTACTTC
J gene: TRBJ2-7; clone size: .; D gene: .; V gene: TRBV2; CDR3 protein: CASRVDEQYF; CDR3 DNA: TGTGCCAGCCGCGTCGACGAGCAGTACTTC
J gene: TRBJ2-2; clone size: .; D gene: .; V gene: TRBV9; CDR3 protein: CASSVQGAGELFF; CDR3 DNA: TGTGCCAGCAGCGTTCAGGGCGCCGGGGAGCTGTTTTTT
J gene: TRBJ2-2; clone size: .; D gene: TRBD2; V gene: TRBV29-1; CDR3 protein: CSVHFREGTTGELFF; CDR3 DNA: TGCAGCGTTCACTTTAGGGAGGGGACCACCGGGGAGCTGTTTTTT
J gene: TRBJ2-7; clone size: once; D gene: TRBD2; V gene: TRBV27; CDR3 protein: CASSSGTSVHEQYF; CDR3 DNA: TGTGCCAGCAGTTCGGGGACTAGCGTGCACGAGCAGTACTTC
J gene: TRBJ1-4; clone size: few; D gene: TRBD1; V gene: TRBV2; CDR3 protein: CASRQGAGEKLFF; CDR3 DNA: TGTGCCAGCAGACAGGGGGCAGGTGAAAAACTGTTTTTT
J gene: TRBJ2-5; clone size: .; D gene: TRBD2; V gene: TRBV5-1; CDR3 protein: CASSLGLGGSSETQYF; CDR3 DNA: TGCGCCAGCAGCTTGGGCTTGGGCGGGAGTTCAGAGACCCAGTACTTC
J gene: TRBJ2-7; clone size: .; D gene: TRBD2; V gene: TRBV27; CDR3 protein: CASSSGLAQYEQYF; CDR3 DNA: TGTGCCAGCAGTTCCGGACTAGCGCAGTACGAGCAGTACTTC
J gene: TRBJ2-7; clone size: .; D gene: .; V gene: TRBV27; CDR3 protein: CASSNLGGGPAYEQYF; CDR3 DNA: TGTGCCAGCAGTAATCTAGGGGGAGGGCCTGCTTACGAGCAGTACTTC
J gene: TRBJ2-3; clone size: once; D gene: TRBD2; V gene: TRBV6-1; CDR3 protein: CASSEGLAGGADTQYF; CDR3 DNA: TGTGCCAGCAGTGAGGGACTAGCGGGAGGGGCAGATACGCAGTATTTT
J gene: TRBJ2-7; clone size: .; D gene: .; V gene: TRBV10-3; CDR3 protein: CAISKTDKATYEQYF; CDR3 DNA: TGTGCCATCAGCAAGACGGACAAAGCTACCTACGAGCAGTACTTC
J gene: TRBJ2-2; clone size: once; D gene: .; V gene: TRBV7-9; CDR3 protein: CASSSPVQGPNTGELFF; CDR3 DNA: TGTGCCAGCAGTTCCCCGGTCCAGGGGCCGAACACCGGGGAGCTGTTTTTT
J gene: TRBJ1-5; clone size: .; D gene: TRBD1; V gene: TRBV27; CDR3 protein: CASSPGTGTGQPQHF; CDR3 DNA: TGTGCCAGCAGCCCCGGGACAGGGACAGGCCAGCCCCAGCATTTT
J gene: TRBJ2-1; clone size: .; D gene: .; V gene: TRBV4-3; CDR3 protein: CASSQVGANEQFF; CDR3 DNA: TGCGCCAGCAGCCAAGTTGGGGCAAATGAGCAGTTCTTC
J gene: TRBJ1-1; clone size: .; D gene: TRBD1; V gene: TRBV27; CDR3 protein: CASSQTIGTGIPTEAFF; CDR3 DNA: TGTGCCAGCAGCCAAACTATTGGGACAGGGATCCCCACTGAAGCTTTCTTT
J gene: TRBJ2-7; clone size: .; D gene: TRBD1; V gene: TRBV7-9; CDR3 protein: CASISTGTNEQYF; CDR3 DNA: TGTGCCAGCATTTCGACAGGGACAAACGAGCAGTACTTC
J gene: TRBJ1-3; clone size: .; D gene: .; V gene: TRBV6-5; CDR3 protein: CASRRTDSSGNTIYF; CDR3 DNA: TGTGCCAGCAGGCGTACGGACAGCTCTGGAAACACCATATATTTT
J gene: TRBJ2-1; clone size: .; D gene: .; V gene: TRBV27; CDR3 protein: CASSLTNGLDEQFF; CDR3 DNA: TGTGCCAGCAGTCTAACAAACGGACTCGATGAGCAGTTCTTC
J gene: TRBJ1-5; clone size: .; D gene: .; V gene: TRBV2; CDR3 protein: CASSEDSSNQPQHF; CDR3 DNA: TGTGCCAGCAGTGAAGACAGCTCCAATCAGCCCCAGCATTTT